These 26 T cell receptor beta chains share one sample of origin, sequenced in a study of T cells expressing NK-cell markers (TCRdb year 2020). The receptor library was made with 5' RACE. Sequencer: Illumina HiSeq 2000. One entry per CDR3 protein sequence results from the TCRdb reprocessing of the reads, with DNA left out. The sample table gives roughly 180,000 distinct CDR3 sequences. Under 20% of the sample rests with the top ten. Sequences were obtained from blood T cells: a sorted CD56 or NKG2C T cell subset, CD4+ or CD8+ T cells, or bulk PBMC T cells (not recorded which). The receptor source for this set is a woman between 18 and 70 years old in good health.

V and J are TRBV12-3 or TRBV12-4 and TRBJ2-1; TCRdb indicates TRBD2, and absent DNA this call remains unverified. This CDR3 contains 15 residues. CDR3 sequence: CASSLTQLAGGEQFF.

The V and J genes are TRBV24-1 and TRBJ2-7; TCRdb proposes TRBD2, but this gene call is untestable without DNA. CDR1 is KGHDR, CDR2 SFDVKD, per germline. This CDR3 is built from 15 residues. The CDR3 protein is CATSDPTSVSYEQYF.

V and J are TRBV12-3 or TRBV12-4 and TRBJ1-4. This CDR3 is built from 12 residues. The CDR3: CASRQGGEKLFF.

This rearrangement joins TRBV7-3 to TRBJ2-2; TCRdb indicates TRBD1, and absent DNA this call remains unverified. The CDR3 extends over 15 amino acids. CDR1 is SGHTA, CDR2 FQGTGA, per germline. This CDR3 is CASSLNPGRSGELFF.

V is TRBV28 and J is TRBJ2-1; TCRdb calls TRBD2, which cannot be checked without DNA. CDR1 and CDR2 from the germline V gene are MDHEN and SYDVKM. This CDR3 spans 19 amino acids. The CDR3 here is CASSLSAPGLVGGFNEQFF.

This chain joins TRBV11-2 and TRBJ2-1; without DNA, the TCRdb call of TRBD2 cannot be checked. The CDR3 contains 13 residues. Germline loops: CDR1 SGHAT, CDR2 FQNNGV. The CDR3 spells CASSRGRVDEQFF.

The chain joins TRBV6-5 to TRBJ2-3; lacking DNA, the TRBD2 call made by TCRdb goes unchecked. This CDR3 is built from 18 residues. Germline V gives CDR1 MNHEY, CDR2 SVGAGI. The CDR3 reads CASRVRGGGEQGTDTQYF.

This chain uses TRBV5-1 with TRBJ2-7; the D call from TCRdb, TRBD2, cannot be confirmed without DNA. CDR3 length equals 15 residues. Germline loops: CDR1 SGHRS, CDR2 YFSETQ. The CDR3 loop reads CASSLAVTSLHEQYF.

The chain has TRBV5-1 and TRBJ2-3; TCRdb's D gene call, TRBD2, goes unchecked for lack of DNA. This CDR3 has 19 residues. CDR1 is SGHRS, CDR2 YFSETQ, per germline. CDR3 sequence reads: CASSLEPLAGGPRADTQYF.

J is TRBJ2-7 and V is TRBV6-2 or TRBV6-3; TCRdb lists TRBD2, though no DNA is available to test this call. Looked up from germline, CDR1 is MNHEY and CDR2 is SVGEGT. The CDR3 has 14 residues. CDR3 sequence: CASSLGGSQDEQYF.

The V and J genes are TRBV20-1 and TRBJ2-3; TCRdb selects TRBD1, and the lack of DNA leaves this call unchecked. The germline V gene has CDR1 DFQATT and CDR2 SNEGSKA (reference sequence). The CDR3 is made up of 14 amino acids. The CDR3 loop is CSASLTGAGDTQYF.

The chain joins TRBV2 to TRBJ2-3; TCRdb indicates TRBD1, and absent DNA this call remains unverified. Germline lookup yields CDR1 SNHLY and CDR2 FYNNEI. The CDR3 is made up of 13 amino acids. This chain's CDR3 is CASSDSGADTQYF.

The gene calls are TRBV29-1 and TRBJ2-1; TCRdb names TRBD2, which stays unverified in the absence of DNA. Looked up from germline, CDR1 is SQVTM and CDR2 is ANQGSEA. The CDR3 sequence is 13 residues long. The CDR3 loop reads CSASGRAVNEQFF.

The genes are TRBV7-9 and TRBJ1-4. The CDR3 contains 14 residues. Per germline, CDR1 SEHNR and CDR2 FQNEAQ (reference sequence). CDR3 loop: CASSLQGRIEKLFF.

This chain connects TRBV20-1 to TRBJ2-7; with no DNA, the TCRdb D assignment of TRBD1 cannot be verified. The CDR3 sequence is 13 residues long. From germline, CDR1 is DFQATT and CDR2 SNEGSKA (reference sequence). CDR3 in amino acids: CSVPAGSPYEQYF.

CDR3 region: CASRTRDRWTYNEQFF. This chain links TRBV6-1 with TRBJ2-1; absent DNA, TCRdb's TRBD1 call cannot be checked. The length of the CDR3 is 16 residues. Germline CDR1 is MNHNS and CDR2 is SASEGT.

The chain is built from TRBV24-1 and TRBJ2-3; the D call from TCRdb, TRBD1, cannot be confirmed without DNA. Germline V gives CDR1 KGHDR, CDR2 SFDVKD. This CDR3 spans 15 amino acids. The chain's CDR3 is CATSDPSGAADTQYF.

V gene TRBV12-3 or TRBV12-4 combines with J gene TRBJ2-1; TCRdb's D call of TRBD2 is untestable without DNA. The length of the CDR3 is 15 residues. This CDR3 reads CASRMSLAGYNEQFF.

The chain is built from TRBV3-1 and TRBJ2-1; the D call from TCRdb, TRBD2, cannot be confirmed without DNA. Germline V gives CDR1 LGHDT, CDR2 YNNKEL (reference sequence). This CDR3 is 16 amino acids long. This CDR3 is CASSQERPGLGNEQFF.

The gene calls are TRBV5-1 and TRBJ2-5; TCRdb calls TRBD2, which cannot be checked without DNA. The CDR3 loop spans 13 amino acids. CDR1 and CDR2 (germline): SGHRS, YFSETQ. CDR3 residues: CASSSSPQETQYF.

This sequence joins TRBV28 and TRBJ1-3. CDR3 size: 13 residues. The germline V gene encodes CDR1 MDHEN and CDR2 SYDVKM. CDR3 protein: CASSYNSGNTIYF.

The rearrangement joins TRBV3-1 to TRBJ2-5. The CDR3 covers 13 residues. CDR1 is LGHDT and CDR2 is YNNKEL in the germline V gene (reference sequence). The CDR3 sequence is CASSLMLQETQYF.

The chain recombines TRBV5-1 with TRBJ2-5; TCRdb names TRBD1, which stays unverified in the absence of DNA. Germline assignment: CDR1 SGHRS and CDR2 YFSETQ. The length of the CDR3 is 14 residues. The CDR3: CASSFVRGQETQYF.

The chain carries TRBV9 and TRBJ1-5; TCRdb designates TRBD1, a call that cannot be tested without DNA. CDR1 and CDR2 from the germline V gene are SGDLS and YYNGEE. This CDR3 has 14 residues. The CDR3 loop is CASSPGSRNQPQHF.

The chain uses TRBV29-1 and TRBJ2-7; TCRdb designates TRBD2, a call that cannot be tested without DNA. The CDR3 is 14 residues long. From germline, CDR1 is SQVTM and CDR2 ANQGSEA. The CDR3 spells CSALTRDYPYEQYF.

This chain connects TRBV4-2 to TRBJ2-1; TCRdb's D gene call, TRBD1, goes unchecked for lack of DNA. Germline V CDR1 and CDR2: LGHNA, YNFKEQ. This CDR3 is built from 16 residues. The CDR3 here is CASSQEPGTVYNEQFF.